This TCR beta chain stems from a study of T cell responses to AZD1222 COVID-19 vaccine. Comments on this clone: The target antigen is unknown.

Study-wide results and caveats: Vaccination with two AZD1222 doses was followed by a rise in Spike-specific TCR breadth and depth.

Data came from immunoSEQ multiplex PCR; TCRdb stores just in-frame clones and leaves some out. The data show more than 95,000 clones, 90% seen once. Germline lookup yields CDR1 SGDLS and CDR2 YYNGEE. The CDR3 is made up of 15 amino acids. The V end lost 4 bases, the J end lost 6 bases, and 14 bases lay between the germline ends. The gene calls are TRBV9 and TRBJ1-6; maybe TRBD1 (6 bases). The source is an adult in good health. The input for sequencing was peripheral blood, taken on day 0 of AZD1222 vaccination. CDR3 in amino acids: CASSLRWDTNSPLHF. DNA of the CDR3: TGTGCCAGCAGCCTAAGGTGGGACACTAATTCACCCCTCCACTTT.